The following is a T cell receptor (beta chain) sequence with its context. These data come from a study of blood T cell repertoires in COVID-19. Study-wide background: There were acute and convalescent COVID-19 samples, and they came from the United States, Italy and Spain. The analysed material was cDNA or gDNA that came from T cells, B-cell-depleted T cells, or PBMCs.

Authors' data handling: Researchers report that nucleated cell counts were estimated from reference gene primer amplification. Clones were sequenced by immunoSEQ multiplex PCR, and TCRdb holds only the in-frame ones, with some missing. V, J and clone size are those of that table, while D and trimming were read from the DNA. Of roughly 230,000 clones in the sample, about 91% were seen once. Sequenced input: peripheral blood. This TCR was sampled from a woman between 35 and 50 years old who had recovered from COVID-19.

The CDR3 loop reads CASSQTATGYGNTIYF. CDR3 DNA: TGCGCCAGCAGCCAGACCGCCACCGGGTATGGAAACACCATATATTTT. The V and J genes are TRBV4-1 and TRBJ1-3, with unresolved D. Trimming took 3 bases from V and 3 from J, leaving 15 bases between them. The germline V gene encodes CDR1 MGHRA and CDR2 YSYEKL. The CDR3 loop spans 16 amino acids.